This TCR beta chain was recorded in a study of blood T cell repertoires in COVID-19. Study-level background: PBMCs, B-cell-depleted T cells, or T cells were the source of the cDNA or gDNA that made up the material.

As handled by the study authors: By means of reference gene primer amplification, nucleated cell counts were estimated. The data were produced by immunoSEQ multiplex PCR, yet TCRdb's version contains in-frame clones alone and is incomplete. V and J calls and clone size are copied from that table; D and trimming were computed from the DNA. The table shows approximately 490,000 clones, with around 90% occurring only once. This clone was seen only a few times. Germline V CDR1 and CDR2: MDHEN, SYDVKM. The length of the CDR3 is 12 residues. V lost 6 bases and J 9 bases, leaving 14 bases between the germline ends. In assigning cohorts, the study relied on participant-reported clinical history. Cohort 3 recovery required two negative PCRs, clearance, or symptom resolution.

The chain links TRBV28 to TRBJ1-1; tentatively, D is TRBD1 (6 bases). The receptor was derived from a woman aged 18-29 years who had recovered from COVID-19. The source material was PBMCs or T cells enriched from blood (not recorded which). The CDR3 nucleotides are TGTGCCAGCAGCACGCAAGGACAGAAAGCTTTCTTT. This encodes CASSTQGQKAFF.